The present entry profiles one TCR beta chain with its context. These data come from a study of blood T cell repertoires in COVID-19. Looking at the study overall: Sites in the United States, Italy and Spain provided acute and convalescent COVID-19 samples.

In the authors' methods: From reference gene primer amplification, estimates of nucleated cell counts were derived. Data came from immunoSEQ multiplex PCR; TCRdb stores just in-frame clones and leaves some out. D and trimming were read from the DNA, whereas the V and J calls and clone size are those reported in that table. The sample includes approximately 92,000 clones, 85% of them seen just once. The sequenced material came from peripheral blood. This TCR was sampled from a man aged 45 to 65 with acute or convalescent COVID-19.

CDR3 in amino acids: CAGGADGGGEQYF. The CDR3 DNA is TGTGCCGGGGGGGCGGACGGGGGGGGAGAGCAGTACTTC. The gene calls are TRBV30 and TRBJ2-7; 8 nucleotides match TRBD2. Germline V gene sequence: CDR1 GTSNPN, CDR2 SVGIG (reference sequence). The CDR3 is made up of 13 amino acids. V dropped 8 bases and J dropped 7; count of bases not matched to a gene: 13. Combining the CDR3 with reference TRBV30 and TRBJ2-7 gives the whole variable domain SQTIHQWPATLVQPVGSPLSLECTVEGTSNPNLYWYRQAAGRGLQLLFYSVGIGQISSEVPQNLSASRPQDRQFILSSKKLLLSDSGFYLCAGGADGGGEQYFGPGTRLTVT.